What follows is one T cell receptor (beta chain) and its context. The data are from a study of blood T cell repertoires in COVID-19. Across the whole study: Material from acute and convalescent COVID-19 was sourced from the United States, Italy and Spain. T cells, B-cell-depleted T cells, or PBMCs supplied cDNA or gDNA.

CDR3 length equals 13 residues. Trimming cost V 0 bases and J 11 bases, with 13 bases left between them. Germline lookup yields CDR1 MNHEY and CDR2 SVGAGI. Per the study methods: Researchers report that nucleated cell counts were estimated from reference gene primer amplification. Sequencing used immunoSEQ multiplex PCR; TCRdb keeps in-frame clones, though not all of them. From that table come the V and J calls and clone size; the DNA was used to work out D and trimming. The sample contains fewer than 250,000 clones, around 85% of which appear only once. The sequence derives from a woman in her 50s with acute or convalescent COVID-19. The chain carries TRBV6-5 and TRBJ1-1; D is perhaps TRBD1 (6 bases). The sequencing input was peripheral blood. The CDR3 region has the DNA TGTGCCAGCAGTTACTCGATAGGGGGGGAGGCTTTCTTT. This gives the protein CASSYSIGGEAFF.